The 23 T cell receptor delta chains given below trace back to one sample, sequenced in a study of γδ T cells in repeated Plasmodium falciparum infection. TCRdb redid clone calling on the multiplex PCR reads using CATT. The data contain 85,000 to 95,000 delta-chain clones, around 1.4% of them singletons. Vgamma9/Vdelta2+ and Vdelta2-negative gammadelta T cells were flow-sorted from PBMC for bulk sequencing. Material for sequencing was gamma-delta T cells from blood. The receptors stem from a pool of human donors (malaria-infected and uninfected, not separated).

This clone was seen more than once but under ten times. A far larger clone is off by one base, so a read error is likely. This rearrangement joins TRDV1 to TRDJ1, with D possibly matching TRDD3 (5 bases). The J gene, missing from TCRdb, was assigned here through DNA to germline matching. The V gene's germline CDR1 is TSWWSYY and CDR2 QGS. The CDR3 has 16 amino acids. The ends were cut back, 0 bases at V and 10 bases at J, with 21 bases in the middle. In DNA, the CDR3 is TGTGCTCTTGGGGAACTTTCCGGGATGTACGGATCCGGACTCATCTTT. Protein product: CALGELSGMYGSGLIF.

This clone was recorded a few times. For this DNA, TCRdb reports the protein of a much larger clone, which diverges at residue 11, most likely from a read error; the protein presented here is translated directly from the DNA. The V gene is TRDV1, the J gene TRDJ1; TRDD2 is a possible D gene (5 bases). TCRdb records no J gene; here it was assigned by comparing the DNA to germline. This CDR3 region has 22 residues. V was clipped by 0 bases and J by 0 bases, with 29 bases between them. Germline CDR1 reads TSWWSYY; CDR2 reads QGS. The CDR3 DNA reads TGTGCTCTTGGGGAACTAGTACCTACGATGCCACTCTACCAGGGGTACACCGATAAACTCATCTTT. As protein: CALGELVPTMPLYQGYTDKLIF.

Notes on this clone: A far larger clone differs by one base, so this is likely a read error. At the DNA level, this CDR3 is encoded by other sequences in the same sample as well. V and J are TRDV2 and TRDJ1; D unclear. The J gene is absent in TCRdb and was assigned here via DNA matching to germline. The germline V gene encodes CDR1 GEAIGNYY and CDR2 EKD. V shed 0 bases and J shed 0 bases, with 16 bases lying between them. The CDR3 loop spans 17 amino acids. Written as DNA, the CDR3 is TGTGCCTGTGACACCGTCTACACCGGAGGGTACACCGATAAACTCATCTTT. This gives the protein CACDTVYTGGYTDKLIF.

Concerning this clone: This may arise from a read error, as a much more abundant clone is one base away. V usage is TRDV1 and J usage is TRDJ1; TRDD3 is a possible D gene (6 bases). The CDR3 has 15 amino acids. The germline V gene has CDR1 TSWWSYY and CDR2 QGS. In DNA form, the CDR3 reads TGTGCTTTTGGGGAACTACTAGGGGATACCGATAAACTCATCTTT. It is translated as CAFGELLGDTDKLIF.

About this clone: TCRdb lists the protein of a much larger clone for this DNA, which differs at residue 24, so this is likely a read error; the protein given here is translated from the DNA itself. V gene TRDV1 combines with J gene TRDJ1; TRDD3 matches at 8 bases. CDR3 size: 28 residues. CDR1 TSWWSYY and CDR2 QGS come from the germline V gene. This CDR3 is CALGERYWGLGAYKAYKGPRAYTNKLIF. The CDR3 DNA sequence: TGTGCTCTTGGGGAACGATACTGGGGACTGGGGGCCTACAAGGCCTACAAGGGCCCAAGGGCGTACACCAATAAACTCATCTTT.

In regard to this clone: The TCRdb protein, from a much larger clone, departs from this DNA's translation at residue 14, likely by read error; the protein shown derives from the DNA. This sequence joins TRDV1 and TRDJ1; a weak D match, TRDD2 (5 bases). As TCRdb names no J gene, one was assigned here on the basis of a DNA match to germline. Per germline, CDR1 TSWWSYY and CDR2 QGS. CDR3 length: 19 amino acids. Trimming took off 4 bases at V and 3 bases at J, with 27 bases between the two ends. In nucleotides, the CDR3 is TGTGCTCTTGGGGCTAGTCCTAGGAGTGGCGGGGCTCTCGCCGATAAACTCATCTTT. Protein sequence: CALGASPRSGGALADKLIF.

A few counts support this clone. This probably arose from a read error, given a far larger clone one base away. This sample also contains other DNA sequences that code for the same CDR3. The J gene is TRDJ2, the V gene TRDV1; a possible D gene is TRDD3 (8 bases). In the absence of a J gene in TCRdb, the DNA was matched to germline to assign it here. V was pared by 4 bases and J by 2 bases, with 32 bases between. The CDR3 has 22 amino acids. Germline V gene lookup returns CDR1 TSWWSYY and CDR2 QGS. The CDR3 coding sequence is TGTGCTCTTGGGGTCCGAATTCCTACATCACTGGGGGGGGCTGCCTTGACAGCACAACTCTTCTTT. Amino acids: CALGVRIPTSLGGAALTAQLFF.

In regard to this clone: This is likely an artifact of a read error, given a far larger clone one base away. This sample includes further DNA sequences coding for the same CDR3. The chain uses TRDV1 and TRDJ1, with 7 bases fitting TRDD2. This CDR3 region has 19 residues. Looked up from germline, CDR1 is TSWWSYY and CDR2 is QGS. The CDR3 is CALGEPGFLRSIDTDKLIF. The CDR3 DNA reads TGTGCTCTTGGGGAACCGGGGTTCCTACGGTCTATAGACACCGATAAGCTCATCTTT.

In the case of this clone: Since a far larger clone is one base different, this is likely a read error. This same CDR3 is encoded by further DNA sequences in the sample. The rearrangement joins TRDV2 to TRDJ1; TRDD3 agrees at 11 bases. The J gene, absent from TCRdb, was called here by matching the DNA to germline. CDR3 size: 22 residues. After removal of 6 bases from V and 2 bases from J, the junction contained 28 bases not matched to a gene. CDR1 and CDR2 from the germline V gene are GEAIGNYY and EKD. CDR3 sequence (DNA): TGTGCCTGTTGGCATCCTACGTCTTCCAGGTCTACTGGGGGATATTTTACCGATAAACTCATCTTT. Its translation is CACWHPTSSRSTGGYFTDKLIF.

As for this clone: A read error likely explains why the TCRdb protein, taken from a much larger clone, differs from this DNA's translation at residue 12; the protein shown is translated from the DNA. The V call is TRDV2, the J call TRDJ1; 8 bases map to TRDD2. TCRdb records no J gene; here it was assigned by comparing the DNA to germline. CDR3 length: 27 residues. Looked up from germline, CDR1 is GEAIGNYY and CDR2 is EKD. Unmatched junction bases numbered 39, after V lost 0 bases and J lost 1 base. The CDR3 spells CACDTKLPTSTEELPPSCDKATDKLIF. CDR3 in DNA: TGTGCCTGTGACACCAAACTTCCTACAAGTACTGAGGAACTTCCCCCCTCCTGCGATAAAGCCACCGATAAACTCATCTTT.

This clone was detected only a few times. This DNA's translation differs at residue 12 from TCRdb's protein, which comes from a much larger clone; a read error is likely, and the protein shown is translated from the DNA. The chain combines TRDV1 with TRDJ1; tentative D call: TRDD3 (6 bases). This CDR3 contains 20 residues. Germline assignment: CDR1 TSWWSYY and CDR2 QGS. The V end lost 3 bases, the J end lost 0 bases, and 26 bases lay between the germline ends. In DNA form, the CDR3 reads TGTGCTCTTGGGGACCAGTTTCCTGCGTGGGGGGTACATTACACCGATAAACTCATCTTT. Encoded protein: CALGDQFPAWGVHYTDKLIF.

This clone was recorded a few times. TCRdb assigns this DNA the protein of a much larger clone, which departs from its translation at residue 7; this likely reflects a read error, and the protein shown comes from translating the DNA. The V and J genes are TRDV2 and TRDJ1; 7 nucleotides match TRDD3. The J gene was missing in TCRdb and was found by matching the end of the DNA to germline. Germline CDR1 reads GEAIGNYY; CDR2 reads EKD. CDR3 length equals 16 residues. V was pared by 3 bases and J by 0 bases, with 9 bases of the junction left unmatched. The CDR3 nucleotides read TGTGCCTGTGACTATATACCGGGGGATCACACCGATAAACTCATCTTT. Its translation is CACDYIPGDHTDKLIF.

V gene assignment gives TRDV1, but the J gene was left uncalled; the table's D call TRDD3 went unverified against the DNA. There are 18 residues in the CDR3. CDR1 TSWWSYY and CDR2 QGS come from the germline V gene. The CDR3: CALGEVGGIPSYTDKIIF. The CDR3 DNA follows: TGTGCTCTTGGGGAAGTGGGAGGGATCCCATCATACACCGATAAAATAATATTT.

This clone was seen more than once but under ten times. The TCRdb protein comes from a much larger clone and disagrees with this DNA's translation at residue 8, likely due to a read error; the protein given here is derived from the DNA. The rearrangement uses TRDV1 and TRDJ1; 11 bases agree with TRDD3. J was trimmed by 1 base and V by 3 bases; bases with no gene match: 22. This CDR3 comprises 22 residues. The germline V gene has CDR1 TSWWSYY and CDR2 QGS. The CDR3 here is CALGDSSLLGRVWGIRTDKLIF. The CDR3 nucleotides read TGTGCTCTTGGGGATTCTTCCCTCCTCGGAAGAGTGTGGGGGATACGCACCGATAAACTCATCTTT.

Note on this clone: This likely reflects a read error, since a far larger clone is one base away. In the same sample, other DNA sequences code for this CDR3. The CDR3 DNA is TGTGCCTGTGACCGTGTTTCCCCCACCGGGGGATACCCGCGCGGACGAGGTAAACTCATCTTT. Translating it yields CACDRVSPTGGYPRGRGKLIF. The J gene is TRDJ1, the V gene TRDV2, with 9 bases fitting TRDD3. The J gene was not available in TCRdb and was assigned here by matching the DNA to germline segments. J was trimmed by 7 bases and V by 3 bases; bases with no gene match: 29. Germline values: CDR1 GEAIGNYY, CDR2 EKD. The length of the CDR3 is 21 residues.

The sample holds a few counts of this clone. The protein TCRdb gives is from a much larger clone and does not agree with this DNA's translation at residue 9, likely a read error; the protein shown here comes from the DNA. The CDR3 DNA sequence: TGTGCTCTTGGTGTAAACCCGCCTCCCGACGACCAATGTGGGATACGCACCGATAAACTCATCTTT. This gives the protein CALGVNPPPDDQCGIRTDKLIF. The genes are TRDV1 and TRDJ1; TRDD3 matches at 8 bases. TCRdb lists no J gene, so it was determined here by aligning the DNA to germline. The CDR3 contains 22 residues. Unmatched junction bases numbered 28, after V lost 6 bases and J lost 1 base. Germline assignment: CDR1 TSWWSYY and CDR2 QGS.

A word on this clone: A far larger clone is a single base away, which makes a read error likely. The same CDR3 can be traced to other DNA sequences in this sample. The J gene has no call, while the V gene is TRDV1; TRDD3 is the table's D call, not checked against the DNA. Germline V gives CDR1 TSWWSYY, CDR2 QGS. CDR3 size: 23 residues. The CDR3 DNA sequence: TGTGCTCTTGGGGAACATTGTTGTAGGCCTTCCTACTCCTACGGGGGATACACCGATAAGCTCATCTTT. Translating gives CALGEHCCRPSYSYGGYTDKLIF.

This clone was seen ten or more times. The amino acid sequence in TCRdb belongs to a much larger clone and departs from this DNA's translation at residue 18, likely a sequencing read error; the sequence shown is translated from the DNA. The rearrangement uses TRDV2 and TRDJ3, with TRDD3 matching 13 bases. TCRdb carries no J gene annotation; the J gene was assigned here by matching the DNA with germline. Germline V gives CDR1 GEAIGNYY, CDR2 EKD. The CDR3 extends over 24 amino acids. The CDR3 region has the DNA TGTGCCTGTGACACAGGGTACTGGGGGATACGAACCTTACGAATTCCCTGGGGCACCCGACAGATGTTTTTC. This codes for CACDTGYWGIRTLRIPWGTRQMFF.

For this clone: A far larger clone is just one base off, so this is likely a read error. The same CDR3 is also encoded by other DNA sequences in this sample. The V gene is TRDV2, the J gene TRDJ1; 10 bases line up with TRDD3. The CDR3 loop spans 15 amino acids. CDR1 and CDR2 (germline): GEAIGNYY, EKD. Here the CDR3 DNA reads TGTGCCTGTGACCCGTTGTTGGGGGATACCGATAAACTAATCTTT. Amino acid sequence: CACDPLLGDTDKLIF.

This clone was counted a few times. TCRdb's listed protein matches a much larger clone and diverges from this DNA's translation at residue 11, likely through a read error; the protein shown comes from the DNA. The rearrangement joins TRDV2 to TRDJ3; 9 bases align to TRDD3. Here the J gene was assigned by germline matching of the DNA, as TCRdb has none. V lost 0 bases, J lost 0 bases, and 14 bases stayed unmatched. Germline assignment: CDR1 GEAIGNYY and CDR2 EKD. The CDR3 totals 22 residues. CDR3 sequence (DNA): TGTGCCTGTGACACCAACCGTACTGGGGGACACGGGCGCTCCTGGGACACCCGACAGATGTTTTTC. Translating it yields CACDTNRTGGHGRSWDTRQMFF.

About this clone: The amino acid sequence in TCRdb belongs to a much larger clone and departs from this DNA's translation at residue 3, likely a sequencing read error; the sequence shown is translated from the DNA. This chain connects TRDV1 to TRDJ1; D might be TRDD3 (6 bases). Matching the DNA to germline supplied the J gene, which TCRdb does not give. Germline values: CDR1 TSWWSYY, CDR2 QGS. There are 21 residues in the CDR3. The CDR3 coding sequence is TGTGCTCCTGGGGAACTGGGCCTCCTCCTTCTTACGGGGAGGTACACCGATAAACTCATCTTT. Encoded protein: CAPGELGLLLLTGRYTDKLIF.

Note on this clone: It is unclear where the CDR3 begins or ends on the DNA, so no DNA is shown, and the CDR3 is as TCRdb lists it. V is TRDV1 and J is TRDJ1; the table calls TRDD3, which could not be checked here. From germline, CDR1 is TSWWSYY and CDR2 QGS. 23 amino acids form the CDR3, both terminal residues included. CDR3 amino acids: CALGERDNPTFLVGWGITDKPIF.

This clone has ten or more counts. It is likely a read error: a sequence one base away is far more abundant. Other DNA sequences within the sample encode an identical CDR3. The chain recombines TRDV2 with TRDJ1, with 8 bases lining up with TRDD3. TCRdb gives no J gene; it was assigned here by matching the DNA to germline. Trimming cost V 6 bases and J 0 bases; bases outside gene matches: 14. CDR3 length equals 17 residues. Per germline, CDR1 GEAIGNYY and CDR2 EKD. The CDR3 coding sequence is TGTGCCTGTAACTATCTGGGGGACCAAGGGTACACCGATAAACTCATCTTT. It encodes CACNYLGDQGYTDKLIF.